The 9 T cell receptor beta chains below all came from one sample that was sequenced in a study of PD-L1 blockade in urothelial cancer. The data were produced by immunoSEQ multiplex PCR, yet TCRdb's version contains in-frame clones alone and is incomplete. In the table there are approximately 50,000 clones, roughly 82% of which are singletons. Time point in this sample: pretreatment peripheral blood. Here the sequenced sample was PBMCs, taken around atezolizumab (anti-PD-L1) treatment. These receptor sequences come from a man between 45 and 60 years old with urothelial cancer.

The CDR3 is CASKGRVITGELFF. In DNA, the CDR3 is TGTGCCAGCAAAGGCAGGGTTATCACCGGGGAGCTGTTTTTT. The rearrangement joins TRBV6-1 to TRBJ2-2, with D possibly matching TRBD1 (5 bases). Trimming pared 7 bases from V and 4 bases from J, leaving 13 bases between. This CDR3 comprises 14 residues. In germline, CDR1 is MNHNS, CDR2 SASEGT.

The chain has TRBV13 and TRBJ2-1; TRBD1 matches at 7 bases. The CDR3 runs to 14 residues. The trim removed 3 bases at V and 3 bases at J, leaving 2 bases unmatched. CDR1 is PRHDT and CDR2 is FYEKMQ in the germline V gene (reference sequence). The CDR3 region has the DNA TGTGCCAGCAGCTTCACAGGGGTCTACAATGAGCAGTTCTTC. Its protein is CASSFTGVYNEQFF.

The chain is built from TRBV6-1 and TRBJ2-1; 13 nucleotides align to TRBD2. The CDR3 has 15 residues. J was trimmed by 8 bases and V by 6 bases; bases with no gene match: 7. Germline V lookup: CDR1 MNHNS, CDR2 SASEGT. The CDR3 loop reads CASRYRTSGSDEQFF. CDR3 in DNA: TGTGCCAGCAGATACCGGACTAGCGGGAGCGATGAGCAGTTCTTC.

In DNA, the CDR3 is TGTGCCAGCAGTTTAGAGGAAATCCTTGGGGGCAAGGATGGGGAGCTGTTTTTT. Amino acids: CASSLEEILGGKDGELFF. The V call is TRBV28, the J call TRBJ2-2, with D maybe TRBD1 (6 bases). This CDR3 has 18 residues. CDR1 is MDHEN and CDR2 is SYDVKM in the germline V gene. V dropped 2 bases and J dropped 8 bases, with 24 bases sitting between them.

The chain combines TRBV6-5 with TRBJ2-7; no clear D gene. The CDR3 extends over 13 amino acids. Germline CDR1 and CDR2: MNHEY and SVGAGI. V was trimmed by 2 bases and J by 0 bases, leaving 5 bases between them. CDR3 loop: CASSYKSSYEQYF. The CDR3, as DNA: TGTGCCAGCAGTTACAAGAGCTCCTACGAGCAGTACTTC.

V gene TRBV6-1 combines with J gene TRBJ1-2; no clear D. Germline V gives CDR1 MNHNS, CDR2 SASEGT. CDR3 length: 14 amino acids. V lost 6 bases and J 3 bases, leaving 14 bases between the germline ends. The CDR3 loop reads CASRAVRVDYGYTF. DNA of the CDR3: TGTGCCAGCAGGGCGGTCAGAGTAGACTATGGCTACACCTTC.

This clone was seen a single time. J is TRBJ2-1 and V is TRBV13, with D possibly matching TRBD2 (6 bases). CDR3 length: 14 amino acids. Germline V gene data show CDR1 as PRHDT and CDR2 as FYEKMQ (reference sequence). Trimming pared 5 bases from V and 10 bases from J, leaving 18 bases between. The CDR3 DNA follows: TGTGCCAGCAGCCAGGCGGGCGGGAATGGCGAGCAGTTCTTC. Translated: CASSQAGGNGEQFF.

V and J are TRBV6-5 and TRBJ2-3; the match to TRBD2 covers 8 bases. Unmatched junction bases numbered 9, after V lost 6 bases and J lost 4 bases. Germline V gene lookup returns CDR1 MNHEY and CDR2 SVGAGI. The CDR3 consists of 15 residues. The DNA for the CDR3 is TGTGCCAGCAGCCGGCCAGCGGGAGTGGCAGATACGCAGTATTTT. Its translation: CASSRPAGVADTQYF.

The chain combines TRBV6-6 with TRBJ2-2; TRBD1 might be the D (6 bases). Germline V gives CDR1 MNHNY, CDR2 SVGAGI (reference sequence). Trimming shortened V by 8 bases and J by 0 bases, and 10 bases separated the two germline ends. The CDR3 runs to 14 residues. CDR3 protein: CASGTGTNTGELFF. The CDR3 DNA follows: TGTGCCAGCGGAACAGGGACGAACACCGGGGAGCTGTTTTTT.